Listed here is a single T cell receptor (beta chain). Its target is not known. The sample comes from a study of cytomegalovirus exposure and HLA in healthy donors. Overall study: The 90 to 150 validation repertoires were produced on the same platform as the 650 or so repertoires of the first cohort. This was reported in a later analysis. Study observations and caveats: Confirmation was obtained in vitro that a few CMV-associated chains are specific for CMV antigens.

Assay used: immunoSEQ multiplex PCR; TCRdb lists only in-frame clones, some missing. This sample has 220,000 or so clones; about 93% occur once, and the top ten carry 0.8% to 1.2%. CDR3 size: 15 residues. V was pared by 1 base and J by 8 bases, with 15 bases between. Germline CDR1 SGHTA, CDR2 FQGTGA. The sample comprised PBMCs. This sequence was found in a young woman in good health and CMV-seronegative. The chain joins TRBV7-3 to TRBJ2-1; TRBD1 is a possible D gene (5 bases). The CDR3 loop is CASSLSHRQNDEQFF. The DNA for the CDR3 is TGTGCCAGCAGCTTAAGTCACCGACAGAACGATGAGCAGTTCTTC.